This TCR beta chain was recovered during a study of metastatic and nonmetastatic thyroid tumors. This clone is termed medium-sized. CDR1 is MNHNS, CDR2 SASEGT, per germline. V was shortened by 7 bases and J by 0 bases, with 16 bases between the two germline ends. There are 17 residues in the CDR3. In the original processing: A distant-metastasis classifier for papillary thyroid cancer was built using CDR3 differences across clinicopathological groups. TCRdb re-called the PCR reads through MiXCR. The V and J calls were determined by TCRdb, not by the authors. The data hold 20,000 to 25,000 clones, with about a quarter observed a single time. All patients were untreated before thyroid surgery.

V gene TRBV6-1 combines with J gene TRBJ1-6; no reliable D call. Source material: tumor tissue. The TCR originated in a female donor with papillary thyroid cancer or a benign thyroid nodule (not recorded which). Some clones in this sample may be carry-over from other donors' samples. This CDR3 is CASMKGQANSYNSPLHF. The CDR3 region has the DNA TGTGCCAGCATGAAAGGGCAGGCAAACTCCTATAATTCACCCCTCCACTTT.